Only one count was recorded for the clone carrying this TCR beta chain. Antigen: not known. This sample is drawn from a study of memory B cells and T cells in multiple sclerosis. Study-level results: Clone-set sizes differed between compartments, so shared clonotype counts needed normalization.

The germline gives CDR1 SGHVS, CDR2 FNYEAQ. This CDR3 region has 14 residues. V was pared by 1 base and J by 1 base, with 0 bases of the junction left unmatched. TCRdb keeps only in-frame clones here, not all; method: immunoSEQ multiplex PCR. The profile shows about 14,000 clones, about 70% of them singletons. The TCR originated in a human donor with multiple sclerosis. V usage is TRBV7-6 and J usage is TRBJ2-5; TRBD2 agrees at 7 bases. The sample comprised memory (CD45RO+) CD4+ T cells from blood. Here the CDR3 reads CASSLGTSQETQYF. CDR3 DNA: TGTGCCAGCAGCTTAGGGACTAGCCAAGAGACCCAGTACTTC.